A single sample is the source of the 18 T cell receptor beta chains below, sequenced in a study of naive and memory T cell subsets. Broader study findings: A few larger clonotypes appeared in naive repertoires, especially CD8, possibly memory cells re-expressing CD45RA.

No antigen has been assigned to these receptors. Two oligonucleotides, mixed equimolar, formed the beta constant-region primer covering TRBC1 and TRBC2. Four rounds of PCR amplified the ligated cDNA using nested alpha and beta constant-region primers plus SP2. Each CDR3 protein is one row after TCRdb ran MiXCR on the UMI-ligation and nested PCR reads. The sample holds around 140,000 distinct CDR3 sequences, 22% seen once. Material: naive CD4+ T cells from blood. Receptors were obtained from a human donor in good health.

The chain joins TRBV25-1 to TRBJ1-2, with 8 bases that match TRBD1. Germline V gives CDR1 MGHDK, CDR2 SYGVNS. The ends lost 4 bases at V and 6 bases at J; junction bases unmatched: 13. The CDR3 length is 16 residues. The DNA for the CDR3 is TGTGCCAGCAGTGTTCTCGGATCGACAGGGGAGCATGGCTACACCTTC. Translation: CASSVLGSTGEHGYTF.

The sample holds a few counts of this clonotype. This chain connects TRBV15 to TRBJ2-3, with unresolved D. Germline V CDR1 and CDR2: LNHNV, YYDKDF (reference sequence). V gave up 4 bases and J gave up 7 bases, with 12 bases separating them. The CDR3 has 13 amino acids. The CDR3 DNA reads as TGTGCCACCAGCAAACCAGCAGGTTATACGCAGTATTTT. Translated, it gives CATSKPAGYTQYF.

This clonotype has more than one count but fewer than ten. Germline and junction disagree at one end, which may indicate a read error. The chain joins TRBV4-1 to TRBJ1-6; 7 positions match TRBD1. The CDR3 is 13 residues long. Per the germline V gene, CDR1 is MGHRA and CDR2 is YSYEKL. The CDR3 DNA reads TGCGCCAGCAGCCAGGAGGCAGACAGGGTATCGGACTTT. Amino acid sequence: CASSQEADRVSDF.

This clonotype has ten or more counts. The V gene is TRBV3-1, the J gene TRBJ2-1, with TRBD2 matching over 9 bases. V was pared by 1 base and J by 3 bases, with 4 bases of the junction left unmatched. CDR1 and CDR2 from the germline V gene are LGHDT and YNNKEL (reference sequence). This CDR3 is built from 16 residues. The CDR3 region is CASSQGLAGIYNEQFF. The DNA of the CDR3 is TGTGCCAGCAGCCAAGGCCTAGCGGGGATCTACAATGAGCAGTTCTTC.

V and J are TRBV7-2 and TRBJ1-2; D is uncertain. The V and J ends lost 5 bases and 2 bases respectively, with 15 bases between them. Per germline, CDR1 SGHTA and CDR2 FQGNSA. This CDR3 contains 15 residues. The CDR3 DNA follows: TGTGCCAGCAGCCTACACCTTCCGAACAACTATGGCTACACCTTC. Translating gives CASSLHLPNNYGYTF.

This clonotype occurred many times. The V and J genes are TRBV11-2 and TRBJ2-3; 9 bases match TRBD2. This CDR3 has 20 residues. The V gene's germline CDR1 is SGHAT and CDR2 FQNNGV. The ends lost 5 bases at V and 0 bases at J; junction bases unmatched: 18. The chain's CDR3 is CASSQVWTSEKLFSTDTQYF. As DNA, the CDR3 is TGTGCCAGCAGCCAGGTCTGGACTAGCGAGAAACTATTTAGCACAGATACGCAGTATTTT.

This clonotype was seen ten or more times. This rearrangement joins TRBV29-1 to TRBJ2-2, with D perhaps TRBD1 (5 bases). CDR1 and CDR2 (germline): SQVTM, ANQGSEA. Trimming removed 6 bases from V and 5 bases from J, with 7 bases in between. This CDR3 is 11 amino acids long. As DNA, the CDR3 is TGCAGCGTCTCAGGGACCGGGGAGCTGTTTTTT. This codes for CSVSGTGELFF.

This chain connects TRBV7-9 to TRBJ1-2; 8 nucleotides match TRBD1. The length of the CDR3 is 12 residues. Trimming at V came to 6 bases and at J to 8 bases, leaving 5 bases not matched to a gene. The germline gives CDR1 SEHNR, CDR2 FQNEAQ (reference sequence). For the CDR3, the DNA is TGTGCCAGCAGTCGTGGGACAGGCGGCTACACCTTC. It translates to CASSRGTGGYTF.

This clonotype was found a few times. V gene TRBV20-1 combines with J gene TRBJ2-1; D might be TRBD1 or TRBD2, each matching 6 bases. The CDR3 is 13 residues long. V was cut by 1 base and J by 8 bases, with 12 bases left in between. Germline CDR1 is DFQATT and CDR2 is SNEGSKA (reference sequence). The CDR3 DNA reads as TGCAGTGCTAGAGGAGGAGGGGGAGATGAGCAGTTCTTC. This gives the protein CSARGGGGDEQFF.

This clonotype was detected many times. V usage is TRBV28 and J usage is TRBJ1-4; D is unresolved. Trimming took off 2 bases at V and 6 bases at J, with 4 bases between the two ends. Germline CDR1 is MDHEN and CDR2 is SYDVKM. This CDR3 comprises 12 residues. Here the CDR3 reads CASSLGYEKLFF. For the CDR3, the DNA is TGTGCCAGCAGTTTAGGTTATGAAAAACTGTTTTTT.

This clonotype has more than one count but fewer than ten. J is TRBJ1-6 and V is TRBV6-1; 9 positions match TRBD1. This CDR3 spans 15 amino acids. Per the germline V gene, CDR1 is MNHNS and CDR2 is SASEGT. J was trimmed by 7 bases and V by 3 bases; bases with no gene match: 4. The CDR3 DNA sequence: TGTGCCAGCAGTGAGGGGACAGGGCTGAATTCACCCCTCCACTTT. Translating gives CASSEGTGLNSPLHF.

The J gene is TRBJ1-2, the V gene TRBV28; D may be TRBD1 (6 bases). From germline, CDR1 is MDHEN and CDR2 SYDVKM. Trimming cost V 7 bases and J 4 bases, with 13 bases left between them. This CDR3 is built from 13 residues. DNA for the CDR3: TGTGCCAGCACCCTGGACAGAACCTATGGCTACACCTTC. Translating gives CASTLDRTYGYTF.

The V call is TRBV5-1, the J call TRBJ2-1; 13 bases agree with TRBD2. The CDR3 consists of 14 residues. Germline V CDR1 and CDR2: SGHRS, YFSETQ. V lost 4 bases to trimming and J lost 13 bases; unmatched junction nucleotides: 8. CDR3 nucleotides: TGCGCCAGCAGCACGGGACTAGCGGGGACAGGACAGTTCTTC. Translating gives CASSTGLAGTGQFF.

This clonotype came up a few times. This sequence joins TRBV28 and TRBJ1-1, with D perhaps TRBD1 (5 bases). CDR1 MDHEN and CDR2 SYDVKM come from the germline V gene. The CDR3 is made up of 14 amino acids. Deletions cut 7 bases from V and 3 bases from J, with 15 bases between. The CDR3 loop reads CASTLPGTYTEAFF. The CDR3 DNA is TGTGCCAGCACTCTACCCGGGACCTACACTGAAGCTTTCTTT.

This clonotype was counted between two and nine times. V gene TRBV29-1 combines with J gene TRBJ1-1, with D uncertain. Per germline, CDR1 SQVTM and CDR2 ANQGSEA. This CDR3 comprises 11 residues. In DNA form, the CDR3 reads TGCACCGCGGACGCGAACACTGAAGCTTTCTTT. Translation gives CTADANTEAFF. The entire variable domain, with the rest obtained from reference TRBV29-1 and TRBJ1-1, is as follows: SAVISQKPSRDICQRGTSLTIQCQVDSQVTMMFWYRQQPGQSLTLIATANQGSEATYESGFVIDKFPISRPNLTFSTLTVSNMSPEDSSIYLCTADANTEAFFGQGTRLTVV.

The genes are TRBV15 and TRBJ2-1, with no clear D. This CDR3 region has 15 residues. CDR1 is LNHNV and CDR2 is YYDKDF in the germline V gene (reference sequence). V lost 0 bases to trimming and J lost 4 bases, with 10 bases between them. The CDR3 is CATSRDRAAYNEQFF. The CDR3 DNA reads TGTGCCACCAGCAGAGATCGGGCAGCTTACAATGAGCAGTTCTTC.

The chain carries TRBV7-2 and TRBJ2-1; D gene ambiguous. The V end lost 11 bases, the J end lost 6 bases, and 20 bases lay between the germline ends. CDR1 is SGHTA and CDR2 is FQGNSA in the germline V gene. The CDR3 covers 14 residues. CDR3 loop: CASSGGSISNEQFF. In DNA, the CDR3 is TGTGCCTCCTCCGGCGGCAGTATATCCAATGAGCAGTTCTTC.

This clonotype showed up just a few times. The V gene is TRBV20-1, the J gene TRBJ2-7; D is unresolved. There are 12 residues in the CDR3. V shed 0 bases and J shed 3 bases, with 6 bases lying between them. Germline lookup yields CDR1 DFQATT and CDR2 SNEGSKA (reference sequence). The DNA for the CDR3 is TGCAGTGCTAGAGAGAACCTCTACGAGCAGTACTTC. Translating gives CSARENLYEQYF.